A single sample is the source of the 19 T cell receptor beta chains below, sequenced in a study of blood T cell repertoires in COVID-19. Profiling relied on immunoSEQ multiplex PCR, and the TCRdb table lists in-frame clones only, not all of them. The repertoire includes 55,000 to 80,000 clones, around 80% of them detected once, and around 14% sits in the top ten. Sequencing used peripheral blood. Receptors were obtained from a man aged 55 to 70 with COVID-19, enrolled during active disease.

This clone was seen a handful of times. CDR3 loop: CASTTGLAGGLETQYF. In nucleotides, the CDR3 is TGCGCCAGCACCACCGGACTAGCGGGGGGGTTAGAGACCCAGTACTTC. The rearrangement links TRBV5-1 to TRBJ2-5; 15 bases are shared with TRBD2. V was clipped by 6 bases and J by 4 bases; unmatched bases: 7. The germline V gene encodes CDR1 SGHRS and CDR2 YFSETQ. This CDR3 spans 16 amino acids.

Only one count was recorded for this clone. This chain connects TRBV6-5 to TRBJ1-4; D not resolved. The CDR3 extends over 14 amino acids. In germline, CDR1 is MNHEY, CDR2 SVGAGI. Trimming removed 0 bases from V and 4 bases from J, with 6 bases in between. The CDR3 region has the DNA TGTGCCAGCAGTTACTCTGGGCTTAATGAAAAACTGTTTTTT. This encodes CASSYSGLNEKLFF.

This rearrangement joins TRBV19 to TRBJ1-1, with no clear D. Trimming cost V 0 bases and J 10 bases, with 18 bases left between them. The V gene's germline CDR1 is LNHDA and CDR2 SQIVND (reference sequence). The CDR3 extends over 15 amino acids. The CDR3: CASSIDLRSGVRAFF. The CDR3 DNA follows: TGTGCCAGTAGTATAGATCTCCGGAGCGGGGTTAGAGCTTTCTTT.

The chain combines TRBV7-6 with TRBJ2-1, with D possibly matching TRBD2 (5 bases). V was shortened by 7 bases and J by 0 bases, with 16 bases between the two germline ends. Germline CDR1 and CDR2: SGHVS and FNYEAQ. The CDR3 totals 16 residues. The CDR3 sequence is CASTLIAPSSYNEQFF. CDR3 nucleotide sequence: TGTGCCAGCACCCTTATAGCGCCTAGCTCCTACAATGAGCAGTTCTTC.

This sequence joins TRBV7-9 and TRBJ1-1; TRBD1 matches at 7 bases. V dropped 4 bases and J dropped 7; count of bases not matched to a gene: 9. Per the germline V gene, CDR1 is SEHNR and CDR2 is FQNEAQ (reference sequence). CDR3 length: 14 residues. CDR3 loop: CASSSGGGLLEAFF. In DNA form, the CDR3 reads TGTGCCAGCAGCTCAGGGGGAGGCCTTCTTGAAGCTTTCTTT.

The V and J genes are TRBV30 and TRBJ2-3; tentative D call: TRBD1 (6 bases). V was clipped by 0 bases and J by 1 base, with 8 bases between them. The CDR3 is made up of 14 amino acids. Germline CDR1 and CDR2: GTSNPN and SVGIG (reference sequence). The CDR3 protein is CAWSVKGGTDTQYF. In DNA form, the CDR3 reads TGTGCCTGGAGTGTAAAGGGGGGCACAGATACGCAGTATTTT. Looking up the rest from reference TRBV30 and TRBJ2-3 gives the full variable domain: SQTIHQWPATLVQPVGSPLSLECTVEGTSNPNLYWYRQAAGRGLQLLFYSVGIGQISSEVPQNLSASRPQDRQFILSSKKLLLSDSGFYLCAWSVKGGTDTQYFGPGTRLTVL.

The rearrangement links TRBV7-9 to TRBJ1-6, with D unresolved. The germline V and J ends were trimmed by 8 bases and 0 bases, with 8 bases remaining between them. The CDR3 is 14 residues long. Germline-derived CDR1 and CDR2 are SEHNR and FQNEAQ (reference sequence). CDR3 loop: CASREGSYNSPLHF. The CDR3 coding sequence is TGTGCCAGCCGGGAGGGCTCCTATAATTCACCCCTCCACTTT.

The chain links TRBV4-1 to TRBJ2-5; TRBD2 matches 12 bases. The CDR3 is made up of 19 amino acids. The V gene's germline CDR1 is MGHRA and CDR2 YSYEKL. With 1 base clipped from V and 4 bases from J, the junction kept 13 bases outside the gene matches. CDR3 coding DNA: TGCGCCAGCAGCCAAGGAGGGGCTAGCGGGAGGGGGAGTCGAGAGACCCAGTACTTC. It translates to CASSQGGASGRGSRETQYF.

The chain links TRBV5-1 to TRBJ2-5; 9 nucleotides line up with TRBD2. Germline loops: CDR1 SGHRS, CDR2 YFSETQ. The CDR3 is 16 residues long. Losses at the gene ends were 2 bases for V and 2 bases for J; bases not matched to a gene: 7. The CDR3 is CASSLERGGAQETQYF. The CDR3 bases are TGCGCCAGCAGCTTAGAACGCGGGGGGGCACAAGAGACCCAGTACTTC.

This chain links TRBV19 with TRBJ1-2; D is possibly TRBD1 (6 bases). Trimming stripped 5 bases from V and 5 bases from J, with 9 bases between. Germline-derived CDR1 and CDR2 are LNHDA and SQIVND (reference sequence). There are 12 residues in the CDR3. Here the CDR3 reads CASSPTGYGYTF. CDR3 bases: TGTGCCAGTAGTCCCACAGGGTATGGCTACACCTTC.

CDR3 residues: CAISERTGGETQYF. The CDR3 DNA is TGTGCCATCAGTGAACGGACAGGGGGCGAGACCCAGTACTTC. The J gene is TRBJ2-5, the V gene TRBV10-3, with TRBD1 matching over 11 bases. The J segment lost 5 bases and the V segment lost 3 bases, leaving 2 bases of the junction unmatched. Germline CDR1 ENHRY, CDR2 SYGVKD. CDR3 length: 14 amino acids.

The gene calls are TRBV19 and TRBJ2-3; 8 nucleotides match TRBD1. Germline V gene lookup returns CDR1 LNHDA and CDR2 SQIVND (reference sequence). The CDR3 runs 12 residues. Germline trimming cut 6 bases from V and 7 bases from J; bases unmatched to any gene: 3. CDR3 region: CASRDRANTQYF. The CDR3, as DNA: TGTGCCAGTAGGGACAGGGCCAATACGCAGTATTTT.

The chain combines TRBV9 with TRBJ2-2; 7 nucleotides match TRBD2. The CDR3 spans 14 residues. With 3 bases clipped from V and 6 bases from J, the junction kept 5 bases outside the gene matches. Germline CDR1 is SGDLS and CDR2 is YYNGEE. The CDR3: CASSAQTSPGELFF. The CDR3 DNA reads as TGTGCCAGCAGCGCCCAGACTAGCCCCGGGGAGCTGTTTTTT.

The chain couples TRBV25-1 to TRBJ2-4, with 8 nucleotides matching TRBD1. Per the germline V gene, CDR1 is MGHDK and CDR2 is SYGVNS. Trimming cost V 3 bases and J 6 bases; bases outside gene matches: 4. CDR3 size: 14 residues. CDR3 sequence reads: CASSDPDRVNIQYF. Written as DNA, the CDR3 is TGTGCCAGCAGTGACCCGGACAGGGTAAACATTCAGTACTTC.

DNA of the CDR3: TGTGCCAGCAGCGTAGGATGGACACCCCCCCAGCCCCAGCATTTT. Translated: CASSVGWTPPQPQHF. J is TRBJ1-5 and V is TRBV9, with D perhaps matching TRBD1 (5 bases). The CDR3 sequence is 15 residues long. V was shortened by 0 bases and J by 7 bases, with 14 bases between the two germline ends. Germline V CDR1 and CDR2: SGDLS, YYNGEE.

This chain connects TRBV6-4 to TRBJ2-3; 9 bases are shared with TRBD2. From germline, CDR1 is MRHNA and CDR2 SNTAGT. This CDR3 has 16 residues. Trimming took 0 bases from V and 2 from J; bases not matched to a gene: 3. CDR3 DNA sequence: TGTGCCAGCAGTGACTCTGTAGCGGGGGACACAGATACGCAGTATTTT. Its protein is CASSDSVAGDTDTQYF.

This chain uses TRBV6-6 with TRBJ1-5, with unresolved D. CDR1 and CDR2 from the germline V gene are MNHNY and SVGAGI (reference sequence). This CDR3 has 12 amino acids. Trimming took off 7 bases at V and 4 bases at J, with 8 bases between the two ends. The CDR3 reads CASNSLNQPQHF. As DNA, the CDR3 is TGTGCCAGCAACTCCCTAAATCAGCCCCAGCATTTT.

V is TRBV14 and J is TRBJ2-5; TRBD1 matches at 7 bases. The V gene's germline CDR1 is SGHDN and CDR2 FVKESK. The CDR3 sequence is 17 residues long. Germline trimming cut 0 bases from V and 3 bases from J; bases unmatched to any gene: 10. CDR3 in amino acids: CASSQDSGWTGEETQYF. The CDR3 nucleotides read TGTGCCAGCAGCCAAGATAGTGGGTGGACAGGAGAAGAGACCCAGTACTTC.

The V and J genes are TRBV30 and TRBJ1-4; no firm D call. V was clipped by 3 bases and J by 7 bases, with 12 bases between them. The CDR3 runs to 13 residues. Germline CDR1 and CDR2: GTSNPN and SVGIG (reference sequence). This CDR3 reads CAWSRGSGEKLFF. CDR3 in DNA: TGTGCCTGGAGCCGGGGATCCGGTGAAAAACTGTTTTTT.